The 27 T cell receptor beta chains below all came from one sample that was sequenced in a study of T cell responses to AZD1222 COVID-19 vaccine. Clones were read by immunoSEQ multiplex PCR, and TCRdb kept only the in-frame ones, dropping some. The sample holds more than 90,000 clones, roughly 91% seen once. The input for sequencing was peripheral blood, taken 28 days after the second AZD1222 dose. All receptors derive from an adult who received the AZD1222 COVID-19 vaccine.

For this clone: Other DNA sequences in the sample encode the same CDR3. This chain connects TRBV19 to TRBJ1-1, with D uncertain. Germline CDR1 reads LNHDA; CDR2 reads SQIVND (reference sequence). This CDR3 spans 11 amino acids. V was clipped by 6 bases and J by 0 bases, with 2 bases between them. The DNA for the CDR3 is TGTGCCAGTAGACTGAACACTGAAGCTTTCTTT. Translated, it gives CASRLNTEAFF.

This chain uses TRBV5-1 with TRBJ2-7, with D perhaps matching TRBD1 or TRBD2 (6 bases each). The germline CDR1 and CDR2 sequences are SGHRS and YFSETQ. The germline V and J ends were trimmed by 2 bases and 7 bases, with 19 bases remaining between them. The CDR3 runs 15 residues. CDR3 sequence reads: CASSFSGGQRGEQYF. As DNA, the CDR3 is TGCGCCAGCAGCTTTTCCGGGGGACAACGGGGGGAGCAGTACTTC.

The table lists this clone with a few counts. V usage is TRBV6-6 and J usage is TRBJ1-5; 8 bases line up with TRBD1. The germline gives CDR1 MNHNY, CDR2 SVGAGI (reference sequence). The CDR3 covers 15 residues. V was clipped by 2 bases and J by 3 bases; unmatched bases: 3. The CDR3 region is CASSYVTGVNQPQHF. DNA of the CDR3: TGTGCCAGCAGTTACGTGACAGGGGTCAATCAGCCCCAGCATTTT.

This chain links TRBV11-2 with TRBJ2-7, with 7 positions matching TRBD2. CDR3 size: 15 residues. The ends lost 1 base at V and 6 bases at J; junction bases unmatched: 9. CDR1 SGHAT and CDR2 FQNNGV come from the germline V gene. The CDR3: CASSLGWGGPVEQYF. The CDR3 DNA follows: TGTGCCAGCAGCTTAGGGTGGGGAGGGCCTGTCGAGCAGTACTTC.

The chain recombines TRBV6-6 with TRBJ1-6, with a possible D match to TRBD1 (6 bases). The CDR3 sequence is 14 residues long. Germline CDR1 reads MNHNY; CDR2 reads SVGAGI (reference sequence). V was clipped by 4 bases and J by 5 bases, with 9 bases between them. The CDR3 DNA is TGTGCCAGCAGTTCCAGGGGAGATAATTCACCCCTCCACTTT. This codes for CASSSRGDNSPLHF.

The chain has TRBV24-1 and TRBJ2-2; D unresolved. Germline V gene data show CDR1 as KGHDR and CDR2 as SFDVKD. The ends were cut back, 1 base at V and 4 bases at J, with 15 bases in the middle. CDR3 length: 17 amino acids. CDR3 region: CATSDFQEVGCTGELFF. The CDR3 region has the DNA TGTGCCACCAGTGATTTTCAAGAGGTGGGTTGCACCGGGGAGCTGTTTTTT.

This CDR3 is CSGQGGIYGGYTF. The CDR3 DNA reads TGCAGCGGGCAAGGGGGAATATATGGTGGCTACACCTTC. The gene calls are TRBV29-1 and TRBJ1-2; TRBD1 is a possible D gene (6 bases). V was trimmed by 7 bases and J by 7 bases, leaving 19 bases between them. CDR3 size: 13 residues. Germline CDR1 reads SQVTM; CDR2 reads ANQGSEA.

CDR3 nucleotide sequence: TGTGCCAGCGCCGGGGACAGGGTTGAAAAACTGTTTTTT. Its translation: CASAGDRVEKLFF. This sequence joins TRBV3-1 (or the pseudogene TRBV3-2) and TRBJ1-4, with 9 bases identical to TRBD1. Losses at the gene ends were 8 bases for V and 7 bases for J; bases not matched to a gene: 5. Germline lookup yields CDR1 LGHDT and CDR2 YNNKEL (reference sequence). The CDR3 contains 13 residues.

This clone was seen just once. The chain uses TRBV9 and TRBJ2-7; 9 bases agree with TRBD2. The CDR3 extends over 15 amino acids. The junction had 2 bases not matched to a gene; V was cut back by 0 bases and J by 1 base. The germline V gene encodes CDR1 SGDLS and CDR2 YYNGEE. DNA of the CDR3: TGTGCCAGCAGCGTAGGACTAGCGGAGTCCTACGAGCAGTACTTC. This translates into CASSVGLAESYEQYF.

The chain combines TRBV6-5 with TRBJ1-2; TRBD1 is a possible D gene (6 bases). Between the trimmed V and J ends, which lost 6 bases and 3 bases, there was a span of 11 bases. CDR1 is MNHEY, CDR2 SVGAGI, per germline. The CDR3 extends over 13 amino acids. CDR3 nucleotide sequence: TGTGCCAGCAGCCTACAGGGATACTATGGCTACACCTTC. It encodes CASSLQGYYGYTF.

The genes are TRBV7-9 and TRBJ1-3; D gene ambiguous. CDR3 size: 15 residues. Germline CDR1 and CDR2: SEHNR and FQNEAQ (reference sequence). Trimming cost V 5 bases and J 8 bases, with 19 bases left between them. CDR3 bases: TGTGCCAGCAGCCCCCCGATTAGGATCGGGGACACCATATATTTT. Translated: CASSPPIRIGDTIYF.

The CDR3 DNA sequence: TGTGCCAGAATCCCCCCGGGGGGTACGGGGGAGGGAAACACCATATATTTT. Protein product: CARIPPGGTGEGNTIYF. This chain joins TRBV5-3 and TRBJ1-3; the D gene is possibly TRBD1 (5 bases). TRBV5-3 is marked as an open reading frame, function uncertain. V shed 6 bases and J shed 4 bases, with 23 bases lying between them. CDR3 length: 17 amino acids.

J is TRBJ2-1 and V is TRBV11-2; 12 positions agree with TRBD2. Germline loops: CDR1 SGHAT, CDR2 FQNNGV. The CDR3 spans 16 residues. The trim removed 2 bases at V and 3 bases at J, leaving 2 bases unmatched. The chain's CDR3 is CASSLRGLAGYNEQFF. The CDR3 DNA reads as TGTGCCAGCAGCTTACGGGGACTAGCGGGCTACAATGAGCAGTTCTTC.

A few counts support this clone. The chain is built from TRBV15 and TRBJ1-2, with TRBD1 matching over 7 bases. The germline CDR1 and CDR2 sequences are LNHNV and YYDKDF (reference sequence). The CDR3 runs to 16 residues. J lost 8 bases, V lost 0 bases, and 12 bases had no gene match. The CDR3 DNA reads as TGTGCCACCAGCAGAGATTCTTTGGACAGGTCGGGGGGCTACACCTTC. It yields the protein CATSRDSLDRSGGYTF.

This chain joins TRBV4-1 and TRBJ2-1; 10 bases agree with TRBD2. V was clipped by 4 bases and J by 3 bases; unmatched bases: 3. The CDR3 consists of 15 residues. From germline, CDR1 is MGHRA and CDR2 YSYEKL. In DNA form, the CDR3 reads TGCGCCAGCAGCCGAGCGGGAGGGAGCTACAATGAGCAGTTCTTC. Amino acid sequence: CASSRAGGSYNEQFF.

The chain couples TRBV5-1 to TRBJ2-5; D assignment may be TRBD1 or TRBD2 (5 bases each). CDR1 and CDR2 (germline): SGHRS, YFSETQ. With 4 bases removed from V and 5 bases from J, the gap between germline ends came to 21 bases. This CDR3 is built from 16 residues. The DNA for the CDR3 is TGCGCCAGCAGCCCGACTCTAGCACCAGGGTGGGAGACCCAGTACTTC. Amino acid sequence: CASSPTLAPGWETQYF.

This clone was seen a handful of times. V is TRBV6-2 or TRBV6-3 and J is TRBJ2-7; D not certain. V shed 4 bases and J shed 5 bases, with 6 bases lying between them. The CDR3 length is 11 residues. Germline V gene sequence: CDR1 MNHEY, CDR2 SVGEGT. This CDR3 is CASSWSHEQYF. DNA for the CDR3: TGTGCCAGCAGTTGGTCCCACGAGCAGTACTTC.

The V call is TRBV25-1, the J call TRBJ1-2; D is unresolved. Germline values: CDR1 MGHDK, CDR2 SYGVNS. This CDR3 contains 12 residues. V was cut by 4 bases and J by 6 bases, with 9 bases left in between. Here the CDR3 reads CASSGRWNGYTF. The CDR3 DNA sequence: TGTGCCAGCAGTGGAAGATGGAATGGCTACACCTTC.

This clone has just one count. The chain joins TRBV7-9 to TRBJ1-2, with a weak D call TRBD1 (5 bases). From germline, CDR1 is SEHNR and CDR2 FQNEAQ (reference sequence). The CDR3 totals 12 residues. Trimming shortened V by 8 bases and J by 7 bases, and 14 bases separated the two germline ends. CDR3 protein: CASFPGAAGYTF. CDR3 DNA sequence: TGTGCCAGCTTCCCCGGGGCGGCTGGCTACACCTTC.

The V call is TRBV11-2, the J call TRBJ1-5; D call uncertain. Trimming took off 4 bases at V and 6 bases at J, with 13 bases between the two ends. Per the germline V gene, CDR1 is SGHAT and CDR2 is FQNNGV. CDR3 size: 14 residues. In DNA form, the CDR3 reads TGTGCCAGCAGCTGGGGTGGGGAGGGTCAGCCCCAGCATTTT. Its translation: CASSWGGEGQPQHF.

The chain links TRBV6-2 or TRBV6-3 to TRBJ2-7; possible D gene TRBD2, 6 bases. V lost 5 bases and J 1 base, leaving 21 bases between the germline ends. CDR1 is MNHEY, CDR2 SVGEGT, per germline. The CDR3 sequence is 17 residues long. CDR3 nucleotides: TGTGCCAGCAGTCCCCAAGGAATGGAGGGCTATTCCTACGAGCAGTACTTC. Residues: CASSPQGMEGYSYEQYF.

The V gene is TRBV11-1, the J gene TRBJ1-5; D remains unclear. The CDR3 consists of 14 residues. Trimming removed 0 bases at V and 3 bases at J, with 6 bases between. CDR1 is SGHAT, CDR2 FQDESV, per germline (reference sequence). CDR3: CASSLAGINQPQHF. CDR3 DNA: TGTGCCAGCAGCTTAGCAGGGATCAATCAGCCCCAGCATTTT.

The rearrangement uses TRBV7-6 and TRBJ2-2; 12 nucleotides align to TRBD2. Germline lookup yields CDR1 SGHVS and CDR2 FNYEAQ. This CDR3 has 16 amino acids. With V trimmed by 6 bases and J by 4 bases, 6 bases remained unmatched. The CDR3 nucleotides read TGTGCCAGCAGGAGGGAGACTAGCGGGGGCACCGGGGAGCTGTTTTTT. Translated: CASRRETSGGTGELFF.

The J gene is TRBJ1-3, the V gene TRBV20-1; unclear D gene. Germline CDR1 and CDR2: DFQATT and SNEGSKA (reference sequence). The CDR3 length is 12 residues. V gave up 3 bases and J gave up 2 bases, with 5 bases separating them. The CDR3 is CSASLPGNTIYF. Written as DNA, the CDR3 is TGCAGTGCTAGTCTGCCTGGAAACACCATATATTTT.

The rearrangement joins TRBV5-1 to TRBJ2-1; D is perhaps TRBD1 (5 bases). The CDR3 is made up of 16 amino acids. Trimming removed 0 bases at V and 0 bases at J, with 10 bases between. Germline V CDR1 and CDR2: SGHRS, YFSETQ. CDR3 sequence reads: CASSLDTRASYNEQFF. Written as DNA, the CDR3 is TGCGCCAGCAGCTTGGATACCAGGGCCTCCTACAATGAGCAGTTCTTC.

The chain recombines TRBV7-3 with TRBJ2-4; TRBD2 matches at 8 bases. V lost 5 bases to trimming and J lost 2 bases; unmatched junction nucleotides: 14. The germline CDR1 and CDR2 sequences are SGHTA and FQGTGA. The CDR3 length is 18 residues. The CDR3 loop is CASSPGTSGLGSKNIQYF. The CDR3 nucleotides are TGTGCCAGCAGCCCCGGCACTAGCGGCCTCGGGTCCAAAAACATTCAGTACTTC.

The chain has TRBV14 and TRBJ2-2, with D possibly TRBD1 on 6 matching bases. The CDR3 contains 13 residues. The V and J ends lost 4 bases and 6 bases respectively, with 9 bases between them. The germline gives CDR1 SGHDN, CDR2 FVKESK. The chain's CDR3 is CASSRYRAGELFF. In DNA form, the CDR3 reads TGTGCCAGCAGCCGTTACAGGGCCGGGGAGCTGTTTTTT.